This T cell receptor beta chain is from a study of blood T cell repertoires in COVID-19 (dated by TCRdb to the early 2020s). Looking at the study overall: Samples covering the acute and convalescent phases of COVID-19 were provided by collaborators in the United States, Italy and Spain. The prospective study material was composed of cDNA or gDNA derived from T cells, B-cell-depleted T cells, or PBMCs. The dataset comprised deeply sampled blood TCRbeta repertoires from subjects exposed to, actively infected with, or recovered from COVID-19. The repertoires were released in a freely available public database meant as a resource for research on the immune response to SARS-CoV-2. The samples were drawn from two sources: the first 160 participants of the ongoing ImmuneRACE study, and fewer than 1,500 subjects contributed by 6 global collaborators. The sample metadata nearly always contained a de-identified subject ID, COVID-19 status, age in years and sex. Where available, HLA class I and class II types were obtained from metadata supplied by the sample provider rather than from assay-based typing. Broader findings and caveats from the paper: The amount of clinical and demographic metadata varied by source and participant and was provided uncurated.

About this clone itself: The antigen this receptor binds is unknown. The input lacks base qualities; no much larger clone sits a single base away.

The collaborating institutions used their own protocols to collect whole blood in K2EDTA tubes. For TCRbeta analysis, collaborators shipped samples in one of three forms: frozen whole blood, isolated PBMCs, or DNA extracted from either of those sample types. TCRbeta CDR3 regions were amplified from genomic DNA by means of the immunoSEQ Assay, a bias-controlled multiplex PCR. As for the authors' bioinformatics: Nucleated cell counts per sample were estimated from amplification of reference gene primers within the assay. Sequence reads were collapsed and filtered to measure the absolute abundance of every unique TCRbeta CDR3 rearrangement. For each sample, productive Simpson clonality was calculated as the square root of Simpson's diversity index over productive rearrangements. Imported from immuneACCESS, the table was reduced by TCRdb to in-frame sequences with V and J called. These copies leave out some clones; in studies compared against another copy, an unresolved V gene accounts for under half, and the cause of the remainder is not known. That table is the source of V, J and clone size, and D and trimming were worked out from the DNA. A total of more than 55,000 clones appear in this sample, around 73% of them only once. Less than 25% of the sample rests with the top ten.

V gives up 0 bases and J gives up 3 bases, and the segment between their germline ends measures 9 bases. Spanning cysteine to phenylalanine, the CDR3 consists of 14 amino acids. The CDR3 DNA has 42 bases and is translated from base 1. Reading the germline V gene gives CDR1 SGDLS and CDR2 YYNGEE. The receptor was derived from an elderly man with active or convalescent COVID-19. The chain was built from TRBV9 and TRBJ1-2, with TRBD1 perhaps the D gene, on 6 matching bases. Material: peripheral blood. The bases are TGTGCCAGCAGCGTAGGGGACACCGACTATGGCTACACCTTC. The resulting protein is CASSVGDTDYGYTF.